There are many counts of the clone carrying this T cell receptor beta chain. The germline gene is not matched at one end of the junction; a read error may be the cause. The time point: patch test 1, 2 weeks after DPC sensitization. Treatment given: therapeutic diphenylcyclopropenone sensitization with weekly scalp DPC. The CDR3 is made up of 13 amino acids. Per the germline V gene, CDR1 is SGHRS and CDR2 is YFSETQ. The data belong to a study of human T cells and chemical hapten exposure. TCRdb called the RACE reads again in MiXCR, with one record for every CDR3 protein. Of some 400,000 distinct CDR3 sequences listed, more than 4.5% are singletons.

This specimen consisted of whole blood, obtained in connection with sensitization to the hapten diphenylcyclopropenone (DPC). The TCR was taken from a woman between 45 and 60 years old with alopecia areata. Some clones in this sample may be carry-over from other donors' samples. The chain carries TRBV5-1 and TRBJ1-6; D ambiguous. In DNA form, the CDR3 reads TGTGCCAGCAGCTTAGAACGGAATTCACCCCTCCACTTT. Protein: CASSLERNSPLHF.